A single sample is the source of the 19 T cell receptor beta chains below, sequenced in a study of blood T cells in healthy people across ages (dated by TCRdb to between 2014 and 2017). The method was 5' RACE. The listed sequencing device is Illumina HiSeq 2500. A second PCR of about 7 to 12 cycles was performed with a sample-barcoded 5' primer and a J-beta primer mix. In-frame beta chains were kept once TCRdb had trimmed the public reads at Q25 with fastp and called clones with MiXCR. Each entry is one CDR3 protein sequence, shown with its most common DNA and genes. The sample table holds 800,000 to 950,000 distinct CDR3 sequences, of which roughly 28% were seen once. The top ten hold around 9.6% of the sample. This sample was also put to use in a study of T cells of mothers and their children.

Sequencing input: blood. These receptors were obtained from a woman in her 40s in good health.

This clonotype was detected only a few times. The chain has TRBV20-1 and TRBJ1-5, with D possibly TRBD1 on 5 matching bases. Trimming pared 3 bases from V and 4 bases from J, leaving 7 bases between. The CDR3 is 12 residues long. Germline CDR1 is DFQATT and CDR2 is SNEGSKA (reference sequence). The CDR3 DNA reads TGCAGTGCTAGCAGGGCAAATCAGCCCCAGCATTTT. Amino acid sequence: CSASRANQPQHF.

About this clonotype itself: The germline gene is not matched at one end of the junction; a read error may be the cause. V usage is TRBV10-3 and J usage is TRBJ2-2; D is perhaps TRBD1 (6 bases). Germline assignment: CDR1 ENHRY and CDR2 SYGVKD. This CDR3 spans 14 amino acids. CDR3 in amino acids: CAISRDINAGERFF. For the CDR3, the DNA is TGTGCCATCAGCAGGGACATCAACGCCGGGGAGCGGTTTTTT.

In regard to this clonotype: One base away lies a much larger clone, so this may be a sequencing read error. The chain couples TRBV18 to TRBJ2-7; D unresolved. CDR3 length: 15 amino acids. CDR1 is KGHSH, CDR2 LQKENI, per germline. The CDR3 sequence is CAGSPGVSSRWEQYF. Here the CDR3 DNA reads TGTGCCGGCTCACCAGGTGTTAGCAGCCGCTGGGAACAGTACTTC.

This clonotype has a count of ten or more. The J gene is TRBJ1-1, the V gene TRBV9; tentative D call: TRBD1 (6 bases). Germline values: CDR1 SGDLS, CDR2 YYNGEE. Between the trimmed V and J ends, which lost 3 bases and 0 bases, there was a span of 9 bases. The CDR3 has 14 residues. CDR3 DNA sequence: TGTGCCAGCAGCGCCAGACAGGTGAACACTGAAGCTTTCTTT. Translating it yields CASSARQVNTEAFF.

The chain is built from TRBV18 and TRBJ2-7, with TRBD1 identical over 9 bases. Germline values: CDR1 KGHSH, CDR2 LQKENI. CDR3 length equals 13 residues. V trimming: 5 bases; J trimming: 10 bases; junction bases outside the gene matches: 9. The CDR3: CASSESRDRDQYF. The CDR3 bases are TGTGCCAGCTCAGAGTCCCGGGACAGGGACCAGTACTTC.

This clonotype has just a few counts. The V gene is TRBV5-1, the J gene TRBJ2-1, with D perhaps TRBD1 or TRBD2 (5 bases each). Germline assignment: CDR1 SGHRS and CDR2 YFSETQ. The CDR3 totals 11 residues. The ends were cut back, 4 bases at V and 8 bases at J, with 7 bases in the middle. The CDR3 reads CASSGDHEQFF. The CDR3 nucleotides read TGCGCCAGCAGCGGGGACCATGAGCAGTTCTTC.

V and J are TRBV7-2 and TRBJ2-3; 8 nucleotides line up with TRBD2. This CDR3 has 15 amino acids. The germline V gene encodes CDR1 SGHTA and CDR2 FQGNSA. Losses at the gene ends were 2 bases for V and 3 bases for J; bases not matched to a gene: 4. CDR3 in amino acids: CASSLQAGATDTQYF. Written as DNA, the CDR3 is TGTGCCAGCAGCTTACAAGCGGGGGCAACAGATACGCAGTATTTT. The full variable domain, with the rest looked up from reference TRBV7-2 and TRBJ2-3, is GAGVSQSPSNKVTEKGKDVELRCDPISGHTALYWYRQSLGQGLEFLIYFQGNSAPDKSGLPSDRFSAERTGGSVSTLTIQRTQQEDSAVYLCASSLQAGATDTQYFGPGTRLTVL.

This clonotype appeared once. This may stem from a read error, because a much larger clone lies one nucleotide away. The chain recombines TRBV6-6 with TRBJ2-3, with 10 bases identical to TRBD1. The CDR3 runs to 14 residues. The germline gives CDR1 MNHNY, CDR2 SVGAGI (reference sequence). The V segment lost 4 bases and the J segment 4 bases; nucleotides outside the gene matches: 2. The CDR3 region is CASSWTGGADTQYF. The CDR3 DNA reads as TGTGCCAGCAGTTGGACAGGGGGGGCAGATACGCAGTATTTT.

V is TRBV5-5 and J is TRBJ1-5, with a tentative D call TRBD1 (5 bases). The CDR3 runs to 14 residues. Germline lookup yields CDR1 SGHKS and CDR2 YYEKEE (reference sequence). The V and J ends lost 5 bases and 7 bases respectively, with 16 bases between them. CDR3 residues: CASSGGEGRQPQHF. As DNA, the CDR3 is TGTGCCAGCAGTGGGGGGGAGGGTAGGCAGCCCCAGCATTTT.

The J gene is TRBJ2-7, the V gene TRBV5-6, with 9 bases aligning to TRBD1. There are 15 residues in the CDR3. The J segment lost 3 bases and the V segment lost 5 bases, leaving 9 bases of the junction unmatched. Germline assignment: CDR1 SGHDT and CDR2 YYEEEE. The CDR3 DNA reads as TGTGCCAGCAGTCGAGGGACAGGGTCGGACTACGAGCAGTACTTC. Protein: CASSRGTGSDYEQYF. The variable domain in full, with the rest retrieved from reference TRBV5-6 and TRBJ2-7, is DAGVTQSPTHLIKTRGQQVTLRCSPKSGHDTVSWYQQALGQGPQFIFQYYEEEERQRGNFPDRFSGHQFPNYSSELNVNALLLGDSALYLCASSRGTGSDYEQYFGPGTRLTVT.

The chain carries TRBV7-3 and TRBJ2-1; 8 bases map to TRBD2. V lost 1 base and J lost 3; bases outside the gene matches: 5. The V gene's germline CDR1 is SGHTA and CDR2 FQGTGA. CDR3 length: 16 residues. The CDR3 loop reads CASSLKGGRSYNEQFF. CDR3 coding DNA: TGTGCCAGCAGCTTAAAGGGCGGGAGGAGCTACAATGAGCAGTTCTTC.

Concerning this clonotype itself: One base away lies a much larger clone, so this may be a sequencing read error. V is TRBV27 and J is TRBJ1-2; D possibly corresponds to TRBD1 (5 bases). The germline CDR1 and CDR2 sequences are MNHEY and SMNVEV (reference sequence). The CDR3 is made up of 12 amino acids. V was shortened by 8 bases and J by 6 bases, with 13 bases between the two germline ends. The CDR3 nucleotides are TGTGCCAGCGGCCCAGGGACTCATGGCTACACCTTC. Its translation is CASGPGTHGYTF.

This clonotype was detected ten times or more. This chain links TRBV7-2 with TRBJ2-3, with TRBD2 matching over 10 bases. The CDR3 extends over 15 amino acids. J gave up 5 bases and V 3 bases, and 5 bases lay outside the gene matches. The germline V gene has CDR1 SGHTA and CDR2 FQGNSA. CDR3 coding DNA: TGTGCCAGCAGCTTCAAGCGGGGGGGCGGAGATACGCAGTATTTT. It specifies CASSFKRGGGDTQYF.

This clonotype was detected only a few times. The chain recombines TRBV29-1 with TRBJ1-5; the D is unclear. Germline CDR1 and CDR2: SQVTM and ANQGSEA. Trimming removed 6 bases from V and 5 bases from J, with 14 bases in between. The length of the CDR3 is 13 residues. Here the CDR3 reads CSVSNGSYQPQHF. CDR3 bases: TGCAGCGTGTCAAACGGGAGCTATCAGCCCCAGCATTTT.

The chain carries TRBV20-1 and TRBJ2-7; D is unclear. The length of the CDR3 is 13 residues. Germline V lookup: CDR1 DFQATT, CDR2 SNEGSKA (reference sequence). Trimming shortened V by 0 bases and J by 3 bases, and 9 bases separated the two germline ends. The CDR3 sequence is CSARDPPGYEQYF. CDR3 coding DNA: TGCAGTGCTAGAGATCCCCCAGGCTACGAGCAGTACTTC.

There are many counts of this clonotype. The rearrangement joins TRBV6-6 to TRBJ2-5, with D possibly being TRBD1 (5 bases). V shed 6 bases and J shed 1 base, with 9 bases lying between them. The V gene's germline CDR1 is MNHNY and CDR2 SVGAGI (reference sequence). The CDR3 is made up of 13 amino acids. CDR3 residues: CASRAGIQETQYF. CDR3 DNA sequence: TGTGCCAGCAGGGCAGGGATCCAAGAGACCCAGTACTTC.

This chain uses TRBV7-2 with TRBJ1-1; D is undetermined. The CDR3 extends over 13 amino acids. Germline V CDR1 and CDR2: SGHTA, FQGNSA. With 5 bases removed from V and 4 bases from J, the gap between germline ends came to 11 bases. Here the CDR3 DNA reads TGTGCCAGCAGCATCGTTACCCCCACTGAAGCTTTCTTT. It specifies CASSIVTPTEAFF.

The rearrangement joins TRBV21-1 to TRBJ2-1; TRBD1, as called in the table, went unchecked against the DNA. TRBV21-1 is a pseudogene. This CDR3 is built from 14 residues. The CDR3 coding sequence is TGTGCCAGCACCCAGACAGGCCGCTACAATGAGCAGTTCTTC. It is translated as CASTQTGRYNEQFF.

This clonotype was counted only a few times. This rearrangement joins TRBV3-1 to TRBJ1-1, with D possibly matching TRBD1 (6 bases). V shed 4 bases and J shed 9 bases, with 15 bases lying between them. The germline V gene has CDR1 LGHDT and CDR2 YNNKEL (reference sequence). The CDR3 loop spans 13 amino acids. This CDR3 reads CASSLTAGQKAFF. CDR3 in DNA: TGTGCCAGCAGCCTTACTGCAGGACAGAAAGCTTTCTTT.